Below are 21 T cell receptor beta chains sequenced from a single sample in a study of cytomegalovirus exposure and HLA in healthy donors. This PCR relied on a set of 60 Vbeta primers and 13 Jbeta primers. Data came from immunoSEQ multiplex PCR; TCRdb stores just in-frame clones and leaves some out. The table records under 250,000 clones, 78% of them present only once. Sequencing was carried out using PBMCs. Receptor source: a male donor in good health and CMV-seronegative.

This sequence joins TRBV9 and TRBJ2-6; 8 bases fit TRBD1. The CDR3 is 19 amino acids. Per germline, CDR1 SGDLS and CDR2 YYNGEE. V was pared by 0 bases and J by 0 bases, with 8 bases of the junction left unmatched. The CDR3 DNA reads as TGTGCCAGCAGCGTAGCTACGGTGACAGGGGCCTCTGGGGCCAACGTCCTGACTTTC. Its protein is CASSVATVTGASGANVLTF.

The rearrangement joins TRBV5-1 to TRBJ2-5; D not resolved. Judging by the DNA end, TRBJ2-7 fits better; the J call may be wrong. The CDR3 is 16 amino acids. From germline, CDR1 is SGHRS and CDR2 YFSETQ. CDR3 in DNA: TGCGCCAGCAGTGCGGTCGGCAACCCGAGCTCCTACGAGCAGTACTTC. Translated, it gives CASSAVGNPSSYEQYF.

The chain carries TRBV6-4 and TRBJ2-3; perhaps TRBD2 as D (5 bases). The CDR3 has 13 residues. The V end lost 3 bases, the J end lost 8 bases, and 12 bases lay between the germline ends. The germline gives CDR1 MRHNA, CDR2 SNTAGT. For the CDR3, the DNA is TGTGCCAGCAGTGATGGAGGCGGATCTACGCAGTATTTT. It encodes CASSDGGGSTQYF.

The chain has TRBV25-1 and TRBJ1-1; maybe TRBD1 (5 bases). In germline, CDR1 is MGHDK, CDR2 SYGVNS. This CDR3 region has 13 residues. V was pared by 1 base and J by 4 bases, with 7 bases between. The CDR3 DNA is TGTGCCAGCAGTGAATGGGGGGGCACTGAAGCTTTCTTT. Translated: CASSEWGGTEAFF.

The CDR3 DNA follows: TGTGCCAGCAGCTTAGGAGAGAAGCCAGATACGCAGTATTTT. Translated: CASSLGEKPDTQYF. The V call is TRBV7-3, the J call TRBJ2-3; D remains unclear. Trimming took 2 bases from V and 4 from J, leaving 10 bases between them. CDR3 length: 14 amino acids. CDR1 and CDR2 (germline): SGHTA, FQGTGA. Together with reference TRBV7-3 and TRBJ2-3, the CDR3 gives the full variable domain: GAGVSQTPSNKVTEKGKYVELRCDPISGHTALYWYRQSLGQGPEFLIYFQGTGAADDSGLPNDRFFAVRPEGSVSTLKIQRTERGDSAVYLCASSLGEKPDTQYFGPGTRLTVL.

This clone has just a few counts. The gene calls are TRBV19 and TRBJ2-1; 9 bases align to TRBD1. This CDR3 spans 16 amino acids. The V gene end was trimmed by 5 bases and the J gene end by 0 bases; junction bases not matched to a gene: 5. Germline V gene data show CDR1 as LNHDA and CDR2 as SQIVND (reference sequence). The CDR3 spells CASSPGQGYSYNEQFF. For the CDR3, the DNA is TGTGCCAGTAGTCCGGGACAGGGATACTCCTACAATGAGCAGTTCTTC.

This clone was seen only once. The chain uses TRBV7-9 and TRBJ2-1, with 7 bases that match TRBD2. The CDR3 is 16 amino acids. The ends lost 5 bases at V and 4 bases at J; junction bases unmatched: 11. Germline V gene data show CDR1 as SEHNR and CDR2 as FQNEAQ (reference sequence). For the CDR3, the DNA is TGTGCCAGCAGCCCCCCCCGGTCTAGCGGATACAATGAGCAGTTCTTC. It is translated as CASSPPRSSGYNEQFF.

The genes are TRBV28 and TRBJ2-7; 9 positions match TRBD1. The CDR3 is 15 amino acids. Germline lookup yields CDR1 MDHEN and CDR2 SYDVKM. The ends lost 5 bases at V and 0 bases at J; junction bases unmatched: 5. The CDR3: CASSKPGQGSYEQYF. The DNA for the CDR3 is TGTGCCAGCAGTAAACCGGGACAGGGCTCCTACGAGCAGTACTTC. Full variable domain (remainder filled in from reference TRBV28 and TRBJ2-7): DVKVTQSSRYLVKRTGEKVFLECVQDMDHENMFWYRQDPGLGLRLIYFSYDVKMKEKGDIPEGYSVSREKKERFSLILESASTNQTSMYLCASSKPGQGSYEQYFGPGTRLTVT.

In its sample, this clone was seen once. The chain joins TRBV6-1 to TRBJ1-5, with 7 positions matching TRBD1. In germline, CDR1 is MNHNS, CDR2 SASEGT. Trimming cost V 0 bases and J 4 bases; bases outside gene matches: 9. This CDR3 is 17 amino acids long. This CDR3 is CASSEAVDREINQPQHF. The CDR3 DNA reads as TGTGCCAGCAGTGAAGCGGTCGACAGGGAGATTAATCAGCCCCAGCATTTT.

The chain employs TRBV11-1 and TRBJ2-2; TRBD2 matches 8 bases. The CDR3 is 14 residues long. V was pared by 5 bases and J by 7 bases, with 6 bases of the junction left unmatched. The germline gives CDR1 SGHAT, CDR2 FQDESV (reference sequence). The CDR3 loop is CASSTAGVGGELFF. The CDR3 region has the DNA TGTGCCAGCAGCACAGCGGGAGTGGGCGGGGAGCTGTTTTTT.

This chain links TRBV13 with TRBJ2-5; 10 bases agree with TRBD2. With the DNA end fitting TRBJ2-7 better, the J assignment may be wrong. The CDR3 runs to 17 residues. The germline V gene encodes CDR1 PRHDT and CDR2 FYEKMQ (reference sequence). This chain's CDR3 is CASSYSGLAPMGYEQYF. The CDR3 coding sequence is TGTGCCAGCAGCTACTCGGGACTAGCGCCGATGGGCTACGAGCAGTACTTC.

The chain joins TRBV28 to TRBJ2-3; 10 bases align to TRBD1. The CDR3 is 15 amino acids. CDR1 and CDR2 from the germline V gene are MDHEN and SYDVKM. The V and J ends lost 3 bases and 4 bases, in that order; junction bases with no gene match: 4. The CDR3 protein is CASSLGDRGPDTQYF. The DNA of the CDR3 is TGTGCCAGCAGTTTGGGGGACAGGGGCCCAGATACGCAGTATTTT. Variable domain in full (rest from reference TRBV28 and TRBJ2-3): DVKVTQSSRYLVKRTGEKVFLECVQDMDHENMFWYRQDPGLGLRLIYFSYDVKMKEKGDIPEGYSVSREKKERFSLILESASTNQTSMYLCASSLGDRGPDTQYFGPGTRLTVL.

The V gene is TRBV5-1, the J gene TRBJ2-5; D perhaps matches TRBD2 (6 bases). Trimming stripped 3 bases from V and 5 bases from J, with 11 bases between. The CDR3 runs 13 residues. CDR1 is SGHRS and CDR2 is YFSETQ in the germline V gene. The CDR3 is CASSSLALETQYF. CDR3 nucleotide sequence: TGCGCCAGCAGCTCTCTAGCGCTGGAGACCCAGTACTTC.

The chain couples TRBV28 to TRBJ2-7, with 8 bases identical to TRBD1. This CDR3 region has 14 residues. The junction had 6 bases not matched to a gene; V was cut back by 6 bases and J by 2 bases. Germline-derived CDR1 and CDR2 are MDHEN and SYDVKM. The CDR3 reads CASSPGTGTYEQYF. The CDR3 nucleotides read TGTGCCAGCAGCCCCGGGACAGGTACCTACGAGCAGTACTTC.

In this sample, this clone turned up once. This sequence joins TRBV18 and TRBJ2-5; unclear D gene. V lost 2 bases and J 1 base, leaving 8 bases between the germline ends. The CDR3 runs to 14 residues. In germline, CDR1 is KGHSH, CDR2 LQKENI. The CDR3 protein is CASSPSRSQETQYF. The CDR3 nucleotides read TGTGCCAGCTCACCATCGAGGAGCCAAGAGACCCAGTACTTC.

This sequence joins TRBV6-5 and TRBJ2-5; 7 nucleotides align to TRBD1. Per germline, CDR1 MNHEY and CDR2 SVGAGI. This CDR3 contains 15 residues. V was clipped by 7 bases and J by 5 bases; unmatched bases: 13. DNA of the CDR3: TGTGCCAGCACCAGCCGACAGGGTACGGAGGAGACCCAGTACTTC. It specifies CASTSRQGTEETQYF.

The chain combines TRBV28 with TRBJ1-1, with D possibly being TRBD1 (5 bases). This CDR3 is built from 15 residues. Germline V CDR1 and CDR2: MDHEN, SYDVKM. Trimming shortened V by 7 bases and J by 0 bases, and 15 bases separated the two germline ends. CDR3 sequence reads: CASIEKGYVNTEAFF. In nucleotides, the CDR3 is TGTGCCAGCATAGAAAAGGGGTATGTGAACACTGAAGCTTTCTTT.

This clone was detected only a few times. The chain uses TRBV27 and TRBJ1-4, with TRBD1 identical over 9 bases. CDR3 length: 15 amino acids. Germline V gives CDR1 MNHEY, CDR2 SMNVEV (reference sequence). With V trimmed by 5 bases and J by 8 bases, 9 bases remained unmatched. The CDR3 reads CASSPRDRAAEKLFF. The CDR3 DNA reads as TGTGCCAGCAGTCCGCGGGACAGGGCAGCAGAAAAACTGTTTTTT.

This clone has only a few counts. This rearrangement joins TRBV5-1 to TRBJ2-3, with 7 nucleotides matching TRBD1. Germline loops: CDR1 SGHRS, CDR2 YFSETQ. This CDR3 has 15 residues. Trimming removed 4 bases from V and 0 bases from J; junction bases left unmatched: 5. The chain's CDR3 is CASSGGQTSTDTQYF. Written as DNA, the CDR3 is TGCGCCAGCAGCGGGGGACAGACAAGCACAGATACGCAGTATTTT.

The V call is TRBV29-1, the J call TRBJ2-5; 12 bases align to TRBD1. Trimming took 6 bases from V and 5 from J; bases not matched to a gene: 7. CDR1 and CDR2 (germline): SQVTM, ANQGSEA. This CDR3 is 14 amino acids long. The CDR3 DNA follows: TGCAGCGTCCGGGACAGGGGGCTTCAGGAGACCCAGTACTTC. Translation gives CSVRDRGLQETQYF.

V gene TRBV5-1 combines with J gene TRBJ2-3, with D possibly TRBD2 on 6 matching bases. Trimming took off 0 bases at V and 4 bases at J, with 21 bases between the two ends. The germline V gene encodes CDR1 SGHRS and CDR2 YFSETQ. The CDR3 loop spans 18 amino acids. In DNA, the CDR3 is TGCGCCAGCAGCTTGGCCATGGTAGCGGTTCTTAGCGCAGATACGCAGTATTTT. The encoded protein is CASSLAMVAVLSADTQYF. Using reference TRBV5-1 and TRBJ2-3 for the parts outside the CDR3, the full variable domain is KAGVTQTPRYLIKTRGQQVTLSCSPISGHRSVSWYQQTPGQGLQFLFEYFSETQRNKGNFPGRFSGRQFSNSRSEMNVSTLELGDSALYLCASSLAMVAVLSADTQYFGPGTRLTVL.